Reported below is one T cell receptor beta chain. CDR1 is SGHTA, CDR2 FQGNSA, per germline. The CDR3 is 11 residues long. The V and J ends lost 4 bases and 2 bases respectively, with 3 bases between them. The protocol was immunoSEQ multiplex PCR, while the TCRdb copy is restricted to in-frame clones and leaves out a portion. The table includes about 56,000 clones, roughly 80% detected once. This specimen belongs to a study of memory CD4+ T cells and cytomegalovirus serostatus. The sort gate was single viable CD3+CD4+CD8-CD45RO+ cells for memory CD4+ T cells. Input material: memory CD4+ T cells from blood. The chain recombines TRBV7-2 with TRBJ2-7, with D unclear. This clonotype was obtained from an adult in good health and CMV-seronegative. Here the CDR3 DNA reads TGTGCCAGCAGCTCGACCTACGAGCAGTACTTC. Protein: CASSSTYEQYF.